This paragraph covers one T cell receptor beta chain sequence. No antigen is known for it. Vbeta (60) and Jbeta (13) primers were used in the PCR. The data were produced by immunoSEQ multiplex PCR, yet TCRdb's version contains in-frame clones alone and is incomplete. The table includes some 190,000 clones, 70% to 75% detected once. This sample is drawn from a study of cytomegalovirus exposure and HLA in healthy donors. J lost 3 bases, V lost 7 bases, and 8 bases had no gene match. The CDR3 loop spans 15 amino acids. Per germline, CDR1 WNHNN and CDR2 SYGVQD (reference sequence). Notes on the study in general: A later analysis linked a missense DCLRE1C variant to TCR beta V- and J-gene trimming. Follow-up analysis seemed to connect common viral pathogens with several of the most significant clusters identified.

The chain combines TRBV10-1 with TRBJ2-3, with 9 bases that match TRBD1. This TCR came from a man aged 30-40 years in good health and CMV-seropositive. The sample was PBMCs. Here the CDR3 DNA reads TGCGCCAGCATAAAGGACAGGGGAGGTACAGATACGCAGTATTTT. This encodes CASIKDRGGTDTQYF.